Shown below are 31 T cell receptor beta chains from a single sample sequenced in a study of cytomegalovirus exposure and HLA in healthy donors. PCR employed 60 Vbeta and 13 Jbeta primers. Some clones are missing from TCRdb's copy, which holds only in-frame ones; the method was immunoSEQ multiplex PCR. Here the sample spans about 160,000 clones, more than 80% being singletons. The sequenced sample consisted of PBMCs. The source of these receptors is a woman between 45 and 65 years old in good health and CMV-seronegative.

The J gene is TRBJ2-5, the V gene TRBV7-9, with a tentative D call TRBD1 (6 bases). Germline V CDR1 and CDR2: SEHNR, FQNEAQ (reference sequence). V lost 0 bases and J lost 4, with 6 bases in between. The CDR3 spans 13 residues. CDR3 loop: CASSLAGAETQYF. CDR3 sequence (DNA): TGTGCCAGCAGCTTAGCGGGGGCAGAGACCCAGTACTTC.

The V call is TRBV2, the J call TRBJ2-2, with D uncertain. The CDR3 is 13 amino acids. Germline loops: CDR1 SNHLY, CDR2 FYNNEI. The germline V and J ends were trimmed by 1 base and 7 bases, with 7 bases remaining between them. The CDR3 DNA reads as TGTGCCAGCAGTGAAGACATCCTCGGGGAGCTGTTTTTT. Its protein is CASSEDILGELFF.

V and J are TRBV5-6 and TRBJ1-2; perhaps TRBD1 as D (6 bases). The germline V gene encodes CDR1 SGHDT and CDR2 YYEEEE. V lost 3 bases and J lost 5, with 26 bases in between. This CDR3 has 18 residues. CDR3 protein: CASSSRDRSALRGYGYTF. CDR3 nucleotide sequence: TGTGCCAGCAGCTCCCGAGACAGGTCAGCATTAAGAGGGTATGGCTACACCTTC.

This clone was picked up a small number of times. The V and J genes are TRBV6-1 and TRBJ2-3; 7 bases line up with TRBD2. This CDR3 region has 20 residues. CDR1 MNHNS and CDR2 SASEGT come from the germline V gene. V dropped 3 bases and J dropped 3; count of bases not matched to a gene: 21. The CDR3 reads CASSDRNGRESSAVTDTQYF. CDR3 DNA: TGTGCCAGCAGTGACCGCAATGGGCGGGAGTCAAGTGCGGTAACAGATACGCAGTATTTT.

The CDR3 sequence is CASSPTLTNTGELFF. CDR3 coding DNA: TGTGCCAGCAGTCCTACCTTAACGAACACCGGGGAGCTGTTTTTT. The chain uses TRBV27 and TRBJ2-2; no clear D gene. This CDR3 region has 15 residues. Trimming took 5 bases from V and 0 from J, leaving 10 bases between them. CDR1 is MNHEY and CDR2 is SMNVEV in the germline V gene (reference sequence).

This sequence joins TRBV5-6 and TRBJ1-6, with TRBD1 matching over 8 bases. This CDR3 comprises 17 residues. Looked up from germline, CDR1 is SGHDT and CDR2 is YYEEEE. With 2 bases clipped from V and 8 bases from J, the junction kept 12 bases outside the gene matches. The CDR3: CASSFQGAGSAYSPLHF. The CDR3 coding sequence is TGTGCCAGCAGCTTCCAGGGGGCAGGTAGTGCGTATTCACCCCTCCACTTT.

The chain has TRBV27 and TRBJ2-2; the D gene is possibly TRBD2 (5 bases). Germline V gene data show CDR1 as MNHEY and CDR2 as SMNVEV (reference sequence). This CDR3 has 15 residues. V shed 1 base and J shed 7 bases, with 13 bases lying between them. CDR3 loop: CASSLFSGGIGELFF. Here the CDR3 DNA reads TGTGCCAGCAGTTTATTTTCCGGAGGCATCGGGGAGCTGTTTTTT.

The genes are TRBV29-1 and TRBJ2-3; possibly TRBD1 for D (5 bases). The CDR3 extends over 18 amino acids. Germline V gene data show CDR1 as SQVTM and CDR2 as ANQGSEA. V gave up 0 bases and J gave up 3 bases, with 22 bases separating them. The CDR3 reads CSVEDPPGLAGFTDTQYF. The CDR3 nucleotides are TGCAGCGTTGAAGATCCCCCTGGGCTGGCAGGGTTTACAGATACGCAGTATTTT.

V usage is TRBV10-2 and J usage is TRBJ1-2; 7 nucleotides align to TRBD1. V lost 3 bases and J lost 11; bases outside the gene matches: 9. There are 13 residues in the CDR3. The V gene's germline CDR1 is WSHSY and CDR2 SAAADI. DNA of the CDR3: TGCGCCAGCAGTGACGGCAGGGGGTCCGATTACACCTTC. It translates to CASSDGRGSDYTF.

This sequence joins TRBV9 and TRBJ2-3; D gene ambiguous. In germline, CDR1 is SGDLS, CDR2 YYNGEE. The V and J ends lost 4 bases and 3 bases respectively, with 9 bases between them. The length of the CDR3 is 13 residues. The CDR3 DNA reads TGTGCCAGCAGCCCCCGTCGGACAGATACGCAGTATTTT. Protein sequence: CASSPRRTDTQYF.

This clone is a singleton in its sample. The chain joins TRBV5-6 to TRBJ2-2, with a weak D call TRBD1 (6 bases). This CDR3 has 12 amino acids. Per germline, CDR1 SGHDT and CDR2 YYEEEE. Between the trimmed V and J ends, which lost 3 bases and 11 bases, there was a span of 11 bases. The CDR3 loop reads CASSSYRVELFF. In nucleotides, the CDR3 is TGTGCCAGCAGCTCCTACAGGGTCGAGCTGTTTTTT.

The CDR3: CASSPTGSETQYF. CDR3 bases: TGTGCCAGCTCACCCACAGGGTCAGAGACCCAGTACTTC. The chain combines TRBV18 with TRBJ2-5; tentatively, D is TRBD1 (6 bases). Germline loops: CDR1 KGHSH, CDR2 LQKENI. The CDR3 contains 13 residues. The V and J ends lost 3 bases and 4 bases respectively, with 9 bases between them.

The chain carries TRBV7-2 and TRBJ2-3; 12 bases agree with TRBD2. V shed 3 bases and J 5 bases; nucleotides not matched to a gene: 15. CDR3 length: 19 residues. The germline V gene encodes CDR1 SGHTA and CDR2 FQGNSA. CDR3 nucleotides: TGTGCCAGCAGCTTCAGACCCGCTAGCGGGAGGGCCGGCGGAGATACGCAGTATTTT. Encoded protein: CASSFRPASGRAGGDTQYF.

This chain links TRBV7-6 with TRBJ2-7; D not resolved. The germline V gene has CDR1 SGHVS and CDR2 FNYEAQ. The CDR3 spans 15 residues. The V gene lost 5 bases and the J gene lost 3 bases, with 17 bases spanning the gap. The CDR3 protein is CASSLGSPASYEQYF. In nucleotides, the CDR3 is TGTGCCAGCAGCCTAGGGTCCCCAGCTAGCTACGAGCAGTACTTC.

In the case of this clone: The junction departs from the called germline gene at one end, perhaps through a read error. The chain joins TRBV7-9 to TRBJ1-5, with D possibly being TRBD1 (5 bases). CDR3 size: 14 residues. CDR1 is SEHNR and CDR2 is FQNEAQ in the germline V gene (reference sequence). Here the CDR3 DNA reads TGTTCCAGCTCGGAGGGGACCTCAATCTTGCCCCAGCATTTT. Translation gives CSSSEGTSILPQHF.

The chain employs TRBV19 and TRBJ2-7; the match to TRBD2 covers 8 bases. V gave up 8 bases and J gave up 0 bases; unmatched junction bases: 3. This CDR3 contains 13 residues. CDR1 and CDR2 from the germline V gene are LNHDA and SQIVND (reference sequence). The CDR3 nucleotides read TGTGCCAGTGCACGGGGGGGCTCCTACGAGCAGTACTTC. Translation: CASARGGSYEQYF. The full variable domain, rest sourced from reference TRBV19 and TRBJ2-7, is DGGITQSPKYLFRKEGQNVTLSCEQNLNHDAMYWYRQDPGQGLRLIYYSQIVNDFQKGDIAEGYSVSREKKESFPLTVTSAQKNPTAFYLCASARGGSYEQYFGPGTRLTVT.

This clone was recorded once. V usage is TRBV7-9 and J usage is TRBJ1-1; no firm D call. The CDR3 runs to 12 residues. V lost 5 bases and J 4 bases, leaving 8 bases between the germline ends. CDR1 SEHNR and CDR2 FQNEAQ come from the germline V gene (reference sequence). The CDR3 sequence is CASSRSVTEAFF. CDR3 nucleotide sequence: TGTGCCAGCAGCCGGTCCGTCACTGAAGCTTTCTTT.

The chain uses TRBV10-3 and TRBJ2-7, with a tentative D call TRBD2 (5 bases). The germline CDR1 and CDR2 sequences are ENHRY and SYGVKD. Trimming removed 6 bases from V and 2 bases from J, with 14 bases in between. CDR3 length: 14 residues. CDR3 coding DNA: TGTGCCATCAGCGGGGAATACTCCCCCTACGAGCAGTACTTC. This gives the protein CAISGEYSPYEQYF.

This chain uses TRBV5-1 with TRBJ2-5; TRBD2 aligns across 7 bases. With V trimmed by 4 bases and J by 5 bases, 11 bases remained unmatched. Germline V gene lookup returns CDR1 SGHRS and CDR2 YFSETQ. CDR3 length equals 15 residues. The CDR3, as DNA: TGCGCCAGCAGCCCCCGGGGAGGGGATAGTGAGACCCAGTACTTC. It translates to CASSPRGGDSETQYF.

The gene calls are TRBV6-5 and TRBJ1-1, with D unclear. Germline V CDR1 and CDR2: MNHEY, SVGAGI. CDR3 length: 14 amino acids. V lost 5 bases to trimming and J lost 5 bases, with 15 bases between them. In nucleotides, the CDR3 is TGTGCCAGCAGTCTGCTGGGTTCGGGGACTGAAGCTTTCTTT. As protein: CASSLLGSGTEAFF.

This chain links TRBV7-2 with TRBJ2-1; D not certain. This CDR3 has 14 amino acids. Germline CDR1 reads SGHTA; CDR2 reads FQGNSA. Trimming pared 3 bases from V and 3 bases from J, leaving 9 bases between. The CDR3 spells CASSLQAFYNEQFF. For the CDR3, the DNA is TGTGCCAGCAGCTTGCAGGCCTTCTACAATGAGCAGTTCTTC.

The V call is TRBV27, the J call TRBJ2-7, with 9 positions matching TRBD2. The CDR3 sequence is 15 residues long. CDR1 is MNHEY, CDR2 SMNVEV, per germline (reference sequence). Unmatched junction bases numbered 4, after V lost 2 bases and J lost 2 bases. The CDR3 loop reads CASSLKLAGPYEQYF. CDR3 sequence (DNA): TGTGCCAGCAGTTTAAAACTAGCGGGCCCCTACGAGCAGTACTTC.

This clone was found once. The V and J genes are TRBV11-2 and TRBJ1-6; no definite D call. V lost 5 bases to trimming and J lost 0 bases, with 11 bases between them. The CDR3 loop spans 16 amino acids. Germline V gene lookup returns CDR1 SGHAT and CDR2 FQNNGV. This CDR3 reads CASSPSESSYNSPLHF. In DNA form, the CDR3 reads TGTGCCAGCAGCCCGTCTGAGAGCTCCTATAATTCACCCCTCCACTTT.

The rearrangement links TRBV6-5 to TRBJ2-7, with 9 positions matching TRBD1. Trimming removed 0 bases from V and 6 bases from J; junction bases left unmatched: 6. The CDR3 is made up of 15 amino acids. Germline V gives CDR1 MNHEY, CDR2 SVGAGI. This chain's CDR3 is CASSYSGTGYGEQYF. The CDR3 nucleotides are TGTGCCAGCAGTTACTCGGGGACAGGGTATGGCGAGCAGTACTTC.

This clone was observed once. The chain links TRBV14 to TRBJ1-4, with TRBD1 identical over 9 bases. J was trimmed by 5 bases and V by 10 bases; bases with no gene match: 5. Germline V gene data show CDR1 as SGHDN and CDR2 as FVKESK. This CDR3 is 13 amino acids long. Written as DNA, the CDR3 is TGTGCCACAGACAGGGGGTTGAATGAAAAACTGTTTTTT. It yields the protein CATDRGLNEKLFF.

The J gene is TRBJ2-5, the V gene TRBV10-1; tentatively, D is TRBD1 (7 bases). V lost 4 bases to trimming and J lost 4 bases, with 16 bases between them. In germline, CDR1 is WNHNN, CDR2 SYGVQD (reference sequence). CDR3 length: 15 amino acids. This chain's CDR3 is CASSGQGGGLETQYF. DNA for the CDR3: TGCGCCAGCAGTGGACAGGGAGGAGGTCTAGAGACCCAGTACTTC.

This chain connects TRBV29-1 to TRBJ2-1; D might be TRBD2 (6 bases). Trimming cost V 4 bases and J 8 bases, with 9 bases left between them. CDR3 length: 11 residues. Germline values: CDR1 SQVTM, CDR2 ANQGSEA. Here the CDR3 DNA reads TGCAGCGTTGGCGGGGTTGATGAGCAGTTCTTC. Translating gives CSVGGVDEQFF.

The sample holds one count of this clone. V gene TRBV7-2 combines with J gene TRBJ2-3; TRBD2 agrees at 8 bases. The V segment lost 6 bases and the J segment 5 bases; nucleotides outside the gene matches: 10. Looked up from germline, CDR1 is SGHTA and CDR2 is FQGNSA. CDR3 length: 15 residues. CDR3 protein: CASSLLGLEKDTQYF. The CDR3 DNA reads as TGTGCCAGCAGTTTACTGGGACTAGAGAAAGATACGCAGTATTTT.

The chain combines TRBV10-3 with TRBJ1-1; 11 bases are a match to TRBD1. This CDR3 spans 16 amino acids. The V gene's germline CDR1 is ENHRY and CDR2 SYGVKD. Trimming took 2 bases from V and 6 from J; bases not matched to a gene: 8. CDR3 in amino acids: CAISENRGQGASEAFF. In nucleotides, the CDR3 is TGTGCCATCAGTGAGAACAGAGGACAGGGGGCTTCTGAAGCTTTCTTT.

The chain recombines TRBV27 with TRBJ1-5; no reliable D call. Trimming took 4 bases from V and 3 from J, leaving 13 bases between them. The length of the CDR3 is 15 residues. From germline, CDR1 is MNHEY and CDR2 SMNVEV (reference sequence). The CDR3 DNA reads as TGTGCCAGCAGTTCCCAACAAGTGAACAATCAGCCCCAGCATTTT. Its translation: CASSSQQVNNQPQHF.

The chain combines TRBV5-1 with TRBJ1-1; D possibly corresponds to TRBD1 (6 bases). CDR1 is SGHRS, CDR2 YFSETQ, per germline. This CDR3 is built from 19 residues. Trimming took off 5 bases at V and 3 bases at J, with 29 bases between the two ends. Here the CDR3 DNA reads TGCGCCAGCAGTAGGGGCCGTCAGGGGTACGCGAGAGTAGACACTGAAGCTTTCTTT. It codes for CASSRGRQGYARVDTEAFF.